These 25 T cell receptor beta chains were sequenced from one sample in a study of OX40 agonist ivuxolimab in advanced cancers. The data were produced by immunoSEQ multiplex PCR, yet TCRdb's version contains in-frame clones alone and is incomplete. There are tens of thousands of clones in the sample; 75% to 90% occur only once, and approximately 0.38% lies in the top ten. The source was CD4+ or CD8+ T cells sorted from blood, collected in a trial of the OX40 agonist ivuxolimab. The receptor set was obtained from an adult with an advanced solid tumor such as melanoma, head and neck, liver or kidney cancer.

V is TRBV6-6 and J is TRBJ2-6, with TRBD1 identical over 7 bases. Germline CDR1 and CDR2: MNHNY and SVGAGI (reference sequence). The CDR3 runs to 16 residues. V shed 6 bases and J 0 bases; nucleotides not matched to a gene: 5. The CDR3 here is CASRADRSSGANVLTF. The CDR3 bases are TGTGCCAGCAGGGCGGACAGGAGCTCTGGGGCCAACGTCCTGACTTTC.

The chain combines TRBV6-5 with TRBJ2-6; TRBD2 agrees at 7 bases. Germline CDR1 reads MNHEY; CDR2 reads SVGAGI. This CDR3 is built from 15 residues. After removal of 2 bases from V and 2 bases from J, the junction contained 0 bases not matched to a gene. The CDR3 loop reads CASSYRGAGANVLTF. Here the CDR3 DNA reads TGTGCCAGCAGTTACCGGGGGGCTGGGGCCAACGTCCTGACTTTC.

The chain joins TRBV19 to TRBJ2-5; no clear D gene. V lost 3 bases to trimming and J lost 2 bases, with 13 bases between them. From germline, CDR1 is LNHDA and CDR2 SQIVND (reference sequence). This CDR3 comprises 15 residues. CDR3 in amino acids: CASSISLPGQETQYF. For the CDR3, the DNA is TGTGCCAGTAGTATCAGTTTGCCCGGACAAGAGACCCAGTACTTC.

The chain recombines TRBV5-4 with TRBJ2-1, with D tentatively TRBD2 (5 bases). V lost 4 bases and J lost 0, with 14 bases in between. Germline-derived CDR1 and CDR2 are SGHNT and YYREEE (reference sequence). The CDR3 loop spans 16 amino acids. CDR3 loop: CASSAGGRSSYNEQFF. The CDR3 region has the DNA TGTGCCAGCAGCGCGGGTGGAAGGAGCTCCTACAATGAGCAGTTCTTC.

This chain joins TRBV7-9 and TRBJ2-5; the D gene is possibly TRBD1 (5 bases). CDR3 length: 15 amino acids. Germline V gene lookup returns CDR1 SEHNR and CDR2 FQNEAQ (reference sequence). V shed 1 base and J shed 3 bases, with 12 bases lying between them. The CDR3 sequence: CASSLDPGPEETQYF. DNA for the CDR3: TGTGCCAGCAGCTTAGACCCAGGGCCAGAAGAGACCCAGTACTTC.

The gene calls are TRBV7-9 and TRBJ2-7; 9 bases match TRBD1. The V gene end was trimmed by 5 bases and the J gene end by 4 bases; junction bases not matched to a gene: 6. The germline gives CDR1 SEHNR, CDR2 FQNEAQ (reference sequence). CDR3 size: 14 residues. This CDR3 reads CASSTRQGVYEQYF. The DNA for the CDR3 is TGTGCCAGCAGCACCCGACAGGGGGTATACGAGCAGTACTTC.

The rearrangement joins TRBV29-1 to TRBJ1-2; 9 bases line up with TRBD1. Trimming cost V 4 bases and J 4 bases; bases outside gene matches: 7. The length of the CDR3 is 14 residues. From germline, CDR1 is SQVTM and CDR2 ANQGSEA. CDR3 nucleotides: TGCAGCGTTGCCTGGGACAGGGCGATCTATGGCTACACCTTC. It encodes CSVAWDRAIYGYTF.

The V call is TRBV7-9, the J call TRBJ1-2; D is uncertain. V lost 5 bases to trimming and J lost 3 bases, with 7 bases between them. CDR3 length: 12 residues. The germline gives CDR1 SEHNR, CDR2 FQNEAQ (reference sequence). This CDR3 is CASSVTDYGYTF. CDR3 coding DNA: TGTGCCAGCAGCGTAACGGACTATGGCTACACCTTC.

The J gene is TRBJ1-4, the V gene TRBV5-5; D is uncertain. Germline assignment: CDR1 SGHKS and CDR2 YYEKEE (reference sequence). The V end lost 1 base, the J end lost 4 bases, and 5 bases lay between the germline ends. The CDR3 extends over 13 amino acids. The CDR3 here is CASSLSGNEKLFF. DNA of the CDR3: TGTGCCAGCAGCTTGTCGGGTAATGAAAAACTGTTTTTT.

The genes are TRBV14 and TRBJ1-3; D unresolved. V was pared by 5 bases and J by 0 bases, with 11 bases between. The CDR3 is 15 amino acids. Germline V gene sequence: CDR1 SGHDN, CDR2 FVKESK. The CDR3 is CASSKGRSSGNTIYF. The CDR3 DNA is TGTGCCAGCAGCAAAGGACGGAGCTCTGGAAACACCATATATTTT.

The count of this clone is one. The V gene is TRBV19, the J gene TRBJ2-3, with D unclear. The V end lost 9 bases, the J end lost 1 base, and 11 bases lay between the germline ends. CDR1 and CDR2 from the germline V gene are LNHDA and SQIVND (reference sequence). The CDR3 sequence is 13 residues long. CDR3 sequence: CASGVAGTDTQYF. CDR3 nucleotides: TGTGCCAGCGGAGTGGCGGGCACAGATACGCAGTATTTT.

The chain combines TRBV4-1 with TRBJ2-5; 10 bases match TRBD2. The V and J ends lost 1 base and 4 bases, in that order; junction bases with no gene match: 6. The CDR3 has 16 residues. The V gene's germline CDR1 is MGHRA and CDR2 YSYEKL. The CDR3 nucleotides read TGCGCCAGCAGCCAAGGGTTAGCGGGAGGTCCAGAGACCCAGTACTTC. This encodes CASSQGLAGGPETQYF.

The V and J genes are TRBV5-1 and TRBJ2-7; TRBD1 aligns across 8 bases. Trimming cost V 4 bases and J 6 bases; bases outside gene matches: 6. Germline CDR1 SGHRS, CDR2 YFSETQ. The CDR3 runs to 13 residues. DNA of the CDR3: TGCGCCAGCAGCGCCGACAGGGGCTCCGAGCAGTACTTC. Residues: CASSADRGSEQYF.

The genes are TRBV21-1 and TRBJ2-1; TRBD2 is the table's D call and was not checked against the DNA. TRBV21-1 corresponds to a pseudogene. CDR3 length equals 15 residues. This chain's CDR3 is CASSPDRDYYNEQFF. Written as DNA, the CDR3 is TGTGCCAGCTCCCCCGACCGGGACTACTACAATGAGCAGTTCTTC.

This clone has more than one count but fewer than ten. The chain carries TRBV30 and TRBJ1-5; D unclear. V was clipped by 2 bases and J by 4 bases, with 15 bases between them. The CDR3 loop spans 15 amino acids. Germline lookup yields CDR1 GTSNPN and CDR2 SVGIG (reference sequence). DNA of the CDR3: TGTGCCTGGAGTCGATCAGGCAGTGTGAATCAGCCCCAGCATTTT. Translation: CAWSRSGSVNQPQHF.

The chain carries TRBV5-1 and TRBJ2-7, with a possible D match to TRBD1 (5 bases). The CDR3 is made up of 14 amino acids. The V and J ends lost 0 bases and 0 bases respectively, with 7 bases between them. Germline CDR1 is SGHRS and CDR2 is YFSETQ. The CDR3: CASSLGDSSYEQYF. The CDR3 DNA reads TGCGCCAGCAGCTTGGGCGACAGCTCCTACGAGCAGTACTTC.

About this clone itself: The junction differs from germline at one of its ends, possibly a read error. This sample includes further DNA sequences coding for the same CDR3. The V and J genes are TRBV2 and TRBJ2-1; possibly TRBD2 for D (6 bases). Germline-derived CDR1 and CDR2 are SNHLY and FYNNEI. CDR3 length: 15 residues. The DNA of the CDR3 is TGTGCCAGCAGACGGGAGAAGTCCTCCTACAATGAGCAATTCTTC. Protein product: CASRREKSSYNEQFF.

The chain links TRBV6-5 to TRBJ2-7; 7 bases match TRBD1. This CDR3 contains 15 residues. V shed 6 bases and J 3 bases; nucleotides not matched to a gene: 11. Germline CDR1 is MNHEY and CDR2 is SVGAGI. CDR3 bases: TGTGCCAGCAGCGACCCGGGACAGATATTCTACGAGCAGTACTTC. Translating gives CASSDPGQIFYEQYF.

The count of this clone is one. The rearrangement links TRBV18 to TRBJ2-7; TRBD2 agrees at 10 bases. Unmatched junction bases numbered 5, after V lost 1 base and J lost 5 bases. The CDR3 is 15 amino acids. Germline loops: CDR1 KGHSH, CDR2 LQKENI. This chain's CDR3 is CASSPRVAGGNEQYF. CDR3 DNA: TGTGCCAGCTCACCACGGGTAGCGGGAGGAAACGAGCAGTACTTC.

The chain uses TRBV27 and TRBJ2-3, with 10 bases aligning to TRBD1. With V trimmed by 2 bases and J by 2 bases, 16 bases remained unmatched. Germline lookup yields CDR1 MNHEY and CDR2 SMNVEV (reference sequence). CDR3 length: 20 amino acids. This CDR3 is CASSLDGTGAYPSITDTQYF. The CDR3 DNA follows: TGTGCCAGCAGTTTAGATGGGACAGGGGCTTATCCCTCCATCACAGATACGCAGTATTTT.

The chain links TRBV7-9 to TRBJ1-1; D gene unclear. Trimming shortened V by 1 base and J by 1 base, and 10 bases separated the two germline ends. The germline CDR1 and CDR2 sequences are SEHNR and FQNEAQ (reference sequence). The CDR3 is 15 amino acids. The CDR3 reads CASSLGSVGNTEAFF. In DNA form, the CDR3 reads TGTGCCAGCAGCTTAGGGTCTGTCGGGAACACTGAAGCTTTCTTT.

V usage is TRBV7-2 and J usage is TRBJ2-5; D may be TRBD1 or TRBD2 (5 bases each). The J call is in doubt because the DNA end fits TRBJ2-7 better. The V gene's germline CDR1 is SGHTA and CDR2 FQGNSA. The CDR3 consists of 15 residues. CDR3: CASSLASGPEYEQYF. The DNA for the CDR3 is TGTGCCAGCAGCTTAGCTTCGGGACCGGAATACGAGCAGTACTTC.

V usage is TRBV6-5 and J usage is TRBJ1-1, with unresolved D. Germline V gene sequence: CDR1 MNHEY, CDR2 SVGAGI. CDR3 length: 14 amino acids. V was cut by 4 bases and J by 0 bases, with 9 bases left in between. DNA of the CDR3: TGTGCCAGCAGTTTCAGTCGGCTGAACACTGAAGCTTTCTTT. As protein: CASSFSRLNTEAFF.

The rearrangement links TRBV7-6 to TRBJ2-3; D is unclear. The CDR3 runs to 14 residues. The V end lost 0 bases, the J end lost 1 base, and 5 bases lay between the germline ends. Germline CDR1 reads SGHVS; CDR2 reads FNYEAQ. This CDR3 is CASSLAKGTDTQYF. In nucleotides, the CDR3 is TGTGCCAGCAGCTTAGCTAAGGGCACAGATACGCAGTATTTT.

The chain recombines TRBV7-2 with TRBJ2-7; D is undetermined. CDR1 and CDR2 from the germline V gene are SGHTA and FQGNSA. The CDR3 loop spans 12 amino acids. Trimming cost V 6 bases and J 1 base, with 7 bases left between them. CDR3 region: CASSYTSYEQYF. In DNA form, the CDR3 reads TGTGCCAGCAGTTATACTTCCTACGAGCAGTACTTC.